This T cell receptor (beta chain) was documented in a study of blood T cell repertoires in COVID-19. On the study more broadly: Sources were T cells, B-cell-depleted T cells, or PBMCs; the material itself was cDNA or gDNA.

Methods used by the authors: Amplified reference gene primers provided the basis for estimating nucleated cell counts. The assay was immunoSEQ multiplex PCR, and TCRdb's table has in-frame clones only and misses some. That table furnishes V, J and clone size, whereas the DNA furnished D and trimming. In the table there are hundreds of thousands of clones, about 88% of which are singletons. This CDR3 has 14 amino acids. V was clipped by 3 bases and J by 0 bases, with 8 bases between them. Germline V lookup: CDR1 LGHNA, CDR2 YSLEER. The chain carries TRBV4-3 and TRBJ1-2; D uncertain. The specimen was peripheral blood. This TCR derives from a woman between 40 and 55 years old who had recovered from COVID-19. Written as DNA, the CDR3 is TGCGCCAGCAGCCAGAGGGAAACTAACTATGGCTACACCTTC. It translates to CASSQRETNYGYTF.